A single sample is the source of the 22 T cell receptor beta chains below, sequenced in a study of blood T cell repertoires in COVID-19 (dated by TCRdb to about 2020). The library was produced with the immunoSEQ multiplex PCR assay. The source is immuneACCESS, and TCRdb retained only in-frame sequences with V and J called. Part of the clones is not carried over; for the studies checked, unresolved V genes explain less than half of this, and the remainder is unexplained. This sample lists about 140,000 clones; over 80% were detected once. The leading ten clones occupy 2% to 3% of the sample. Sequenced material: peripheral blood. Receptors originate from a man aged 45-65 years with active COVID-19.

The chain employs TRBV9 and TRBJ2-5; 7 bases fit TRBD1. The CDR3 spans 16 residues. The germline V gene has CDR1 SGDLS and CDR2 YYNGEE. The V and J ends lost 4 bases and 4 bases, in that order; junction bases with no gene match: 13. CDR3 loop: CASSPGLQGVVETQYF. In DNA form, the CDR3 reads TGTGCCAGCAGCCCCGGGCTTCAGGGGGTCGTAGAGACCCAGTACTTC. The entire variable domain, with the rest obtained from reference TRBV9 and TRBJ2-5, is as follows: DSGVTQTPKHLITATGQRVTLRCSPRSGDLSVYWYQQSLDQGLQFLIQYYNGEERAKGNILERFSAQQFPDLHSELNLSSLELGDSALYFCASSPGLQGVVETQYFGPGTRLLVL.

CDR3 protein: CASSLDGRGSNTIYF. The CDR3 nucleotides read TGTGCCAGCAGCTTAGATGGCAGGGGGAGCAACACCATATATTTT. J is TRBJ1-3 and V is TRBV11-2, with 7 positions matching TRBD1. V was pared by 0 bases and J by 7 bases, with 6 bases of the junction left unmatched. The CDR3 spans 15 residues. CDR1 and CDR2 from the germline V gene are SGHAT and FQNNGV. Based on the CDR3 plus reference TRBV11-2 and TRBJ1-3, the full variable domain is EAGVAQSPRYKIIEKRQSVAFWCNPISGHATLYWYQQILGQGPKLLIQFQNNGVVDDSQLPKDRFSAERLKGVDSTLKIQPAKLEDSAVYLCASSLDGRGSNTIYFGEGSWLTVV.

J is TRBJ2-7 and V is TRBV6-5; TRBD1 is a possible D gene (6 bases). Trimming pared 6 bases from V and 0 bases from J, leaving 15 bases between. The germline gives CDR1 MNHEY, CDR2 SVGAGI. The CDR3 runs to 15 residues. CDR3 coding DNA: TGTGCCAGCAGAAGAGGGACACCAAGCTCCTACGAGCAGTACTTC. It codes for CASRRGTPSSYEQYF.

The DNA of the CDR3 is TGTGCCAGCAAGAGCTCAGGGTTCTCCTACGAGCAGTACTTC. Translating it yields CASKSSGFSYEQYF. The chain combines TRBV6-6 with TRBJ2-7; possible D gene TRBD1, 5 bases. Germline V gives CDR1 MNHNY, CDR2 SVGAGI (reference sequence). V lost 7 bases to trimming and J lost 0 bases, with 13 bases between them. This CDR3 is 14 amino acids long.

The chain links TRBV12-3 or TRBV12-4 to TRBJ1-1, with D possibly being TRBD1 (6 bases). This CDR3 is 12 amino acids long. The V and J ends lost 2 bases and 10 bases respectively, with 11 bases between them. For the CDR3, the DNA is TGTGCCAGCAGTTTAAAGGCAGGGGCAGCTTTCTTT. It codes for CASSLKAGAAFF.

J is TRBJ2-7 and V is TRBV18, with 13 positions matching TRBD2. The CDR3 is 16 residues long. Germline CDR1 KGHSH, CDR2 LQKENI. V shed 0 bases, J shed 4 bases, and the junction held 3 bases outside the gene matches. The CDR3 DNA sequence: TGTGCCAGCTCACCACCGACTAGCGGGGGGTATTACGAGCAGTACTTC. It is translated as CASSPPTSGGYYEQYF.

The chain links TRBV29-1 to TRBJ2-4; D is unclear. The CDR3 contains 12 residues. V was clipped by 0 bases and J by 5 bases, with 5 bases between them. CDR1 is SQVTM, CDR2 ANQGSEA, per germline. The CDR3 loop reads CSVEDLQNIQYF. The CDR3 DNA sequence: TGCAGCGTTGAAGATCTTCAAAACATTCAGTACTTC. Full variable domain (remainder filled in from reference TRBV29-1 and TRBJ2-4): SAVISQKPSRDICQRGTSLTIQCQVDSQVTMMFWYRQQPGQSLTLIATANQGSEATYESGFVIDKFPISRPNLTFSTLTVSNMSPEDSSIYLCSVEDLQNIQYFGAGTRLSVL.

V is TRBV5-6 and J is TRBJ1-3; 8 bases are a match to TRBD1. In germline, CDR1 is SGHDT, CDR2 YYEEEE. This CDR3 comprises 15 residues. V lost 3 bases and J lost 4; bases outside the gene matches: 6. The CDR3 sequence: CASSSDRVSGNTIYF. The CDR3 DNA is TGTGCCAGCAGCTCGGACAGGGTCTCAGGAAACACCATATATTTT.

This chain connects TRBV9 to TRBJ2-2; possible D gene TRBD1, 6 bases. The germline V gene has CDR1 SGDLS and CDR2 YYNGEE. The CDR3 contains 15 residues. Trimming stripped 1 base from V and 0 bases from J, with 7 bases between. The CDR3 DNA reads TGTGCCAGCAGCGTAACAGGGACGAACACCGGGGAGCTGTTTTTT. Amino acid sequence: CASSVTGTNTGELFF.

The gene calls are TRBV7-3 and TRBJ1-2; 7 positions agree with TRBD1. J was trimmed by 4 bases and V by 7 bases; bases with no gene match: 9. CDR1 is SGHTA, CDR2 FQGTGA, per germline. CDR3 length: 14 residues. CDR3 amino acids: CASTPNRDSYGYTF. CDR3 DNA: TGTGCCAGCACCCCTAACCGGGACAGCTATGGCTACACCTTC.

The CDR3 nucleotides read TGTGCCACCAGCGTGGGCCGCGCTGGGGCCAACGTCCTGACTTTC. Translated, it gives CATSVGRAGANVLTF. The chain is built from TRBV15 and TRBJ2-6, with D uncertain. The CDR3 loop spans 15 amino acids. Germline CDR1 LNHNV, CDR2 YYDKDF (reference sequence). V was cut by 5 bases and J by 2 bases, with 10 bases left in between.

In DNA form, the CDR3 reads TGTGCCAGCAGCTTAGTCTCAGGAGATACGCAGTATTTT. Translating gives CASSLVSGDTQYF. V usage is TRBV11-3 and J usage is TRBJ2-3; no clear D. V dropped 1 base and J dropped 5 bases, with 7 bases sitting between them. This CDR3 region has 13 residues. Looked up from germline, CDR1 is SGHNT and CDR2 is YENEEA.

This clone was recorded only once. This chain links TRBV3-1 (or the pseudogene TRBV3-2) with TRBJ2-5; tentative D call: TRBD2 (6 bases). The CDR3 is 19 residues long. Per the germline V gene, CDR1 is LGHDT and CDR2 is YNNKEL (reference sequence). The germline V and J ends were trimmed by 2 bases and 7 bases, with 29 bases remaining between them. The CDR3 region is CASSQSDWLGLLLRTTQYF. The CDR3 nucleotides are TGTGCCAGCAGCCAAAGTGACTGGCTCGGACTACTCCTGAGAACGACCCAGTACTTC.

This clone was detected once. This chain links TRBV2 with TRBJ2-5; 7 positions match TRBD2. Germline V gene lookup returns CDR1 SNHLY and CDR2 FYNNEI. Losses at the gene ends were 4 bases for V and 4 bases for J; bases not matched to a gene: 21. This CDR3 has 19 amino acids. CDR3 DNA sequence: TGTGCCAGCAGTGGCCGGATCTCGGCGGGGGACCCAATCCCAGAGACCCAGTACTTC. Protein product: CASSGRISAGDPIPETQYF.

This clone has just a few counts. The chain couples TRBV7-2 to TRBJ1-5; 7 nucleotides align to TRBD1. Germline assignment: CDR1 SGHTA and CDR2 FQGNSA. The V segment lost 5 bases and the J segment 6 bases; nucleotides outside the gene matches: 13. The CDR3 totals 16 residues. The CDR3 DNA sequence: TGTGCCAGCAGCCCTTCTCGACAGGGCGGAATTCAGCCCCAGCATTTT. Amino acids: CASSPSRQGGIQPQHF.

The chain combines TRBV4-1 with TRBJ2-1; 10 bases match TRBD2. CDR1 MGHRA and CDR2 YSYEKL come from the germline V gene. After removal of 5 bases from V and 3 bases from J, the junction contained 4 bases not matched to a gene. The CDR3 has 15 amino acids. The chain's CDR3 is CASSSGTSDYNEQFF. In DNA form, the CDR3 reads TGCGCCAGCAGCTCCGGGACTAGCGACTACAATGAGCAGTTCTTC.

This CDR3 reads CASSQDYTRGQETQYF. The DNA for the CDR3 is TGCGCCAGCAGCCAAGACTACACCCGGGGGCAAGAGACCCAGTACTTC. The J gene is TRBJ2-5, the V gene TRBV4-1, with D possibly being TRBD2 (6 bases). Germline V lookup: CDR1 MGHRA, CDR2 YSYEKL. The CDR3 loop spans 16 amino acids. V shed 0 bases and J shed 2 bases, with 13 bases lying between them.

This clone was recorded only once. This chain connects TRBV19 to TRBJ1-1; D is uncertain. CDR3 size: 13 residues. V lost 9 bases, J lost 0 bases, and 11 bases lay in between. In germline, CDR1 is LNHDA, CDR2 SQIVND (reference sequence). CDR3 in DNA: TGTGCCAGGAAGAGGGTAATGAACACTGAAGCTTTCTTT. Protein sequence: CARKRVMNTEAFF. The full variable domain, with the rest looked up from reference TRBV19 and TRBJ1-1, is DGGITQSPKYLFRKEGQNVTLSCEQNLNHDAMYWYRQDPGQGLRLIYYSQIVNDFQKGDIAEGYSVSREKKESFPLTVTSAQKNPTAFYLCARKRVMNTEAFFGQGTRLTVV.

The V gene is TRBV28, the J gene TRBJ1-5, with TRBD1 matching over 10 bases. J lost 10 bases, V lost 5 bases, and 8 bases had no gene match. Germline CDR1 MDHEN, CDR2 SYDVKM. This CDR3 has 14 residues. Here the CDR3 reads CASSTDRGRKPQHF. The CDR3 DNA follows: TGTGCCAGCAGTACCGACAGGGGGCGGAAACCCCAGCATTTT. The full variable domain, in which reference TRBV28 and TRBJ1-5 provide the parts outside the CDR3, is DVKVTQSSRYLVKRTGEKVFLECVQDMDHENMFWYRQDPGLGLRLIYFSYDVKMKEKGDIPEGYSVSREKKERFSLILESASTNQTSMYLCASSTDRGRKPQHFGDGTRLSIL.

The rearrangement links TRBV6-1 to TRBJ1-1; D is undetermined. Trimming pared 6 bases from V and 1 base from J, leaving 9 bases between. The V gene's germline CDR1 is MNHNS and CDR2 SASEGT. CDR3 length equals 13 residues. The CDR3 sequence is CASRMTQNTEAFF. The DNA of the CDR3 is TGTGCCAGCAGAATGACACAGAACACTGAAGCTTTCTTT.

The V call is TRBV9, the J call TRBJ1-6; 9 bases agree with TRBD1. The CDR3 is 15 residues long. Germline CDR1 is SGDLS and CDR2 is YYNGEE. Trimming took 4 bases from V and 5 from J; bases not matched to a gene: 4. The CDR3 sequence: CASSLRQGDNSPLHF. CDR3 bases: TGTGCCAGCAGCCTAAGACAGGGGGATAATTCACCCCTCCACTTT.

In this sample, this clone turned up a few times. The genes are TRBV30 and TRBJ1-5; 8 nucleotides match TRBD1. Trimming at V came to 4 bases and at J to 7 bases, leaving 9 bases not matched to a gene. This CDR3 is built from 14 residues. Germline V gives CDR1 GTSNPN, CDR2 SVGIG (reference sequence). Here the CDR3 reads CAWTRGQGGQPQHF. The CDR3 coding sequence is TGTGCCTGGACCCGTGGACAGGGAGGCCAGCCCCAGCATTTT. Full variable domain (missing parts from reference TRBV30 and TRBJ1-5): SQTIHQWPATLVQPVGSPLSLECTVEGTSNPNLYWYRQAAGRGLQLLFYSVGIGQISSEVPQNLSASRPQDRQFILSSKKLLLSDSGFYLCAWTRGQGGQPQHFGDGTRLSIL.